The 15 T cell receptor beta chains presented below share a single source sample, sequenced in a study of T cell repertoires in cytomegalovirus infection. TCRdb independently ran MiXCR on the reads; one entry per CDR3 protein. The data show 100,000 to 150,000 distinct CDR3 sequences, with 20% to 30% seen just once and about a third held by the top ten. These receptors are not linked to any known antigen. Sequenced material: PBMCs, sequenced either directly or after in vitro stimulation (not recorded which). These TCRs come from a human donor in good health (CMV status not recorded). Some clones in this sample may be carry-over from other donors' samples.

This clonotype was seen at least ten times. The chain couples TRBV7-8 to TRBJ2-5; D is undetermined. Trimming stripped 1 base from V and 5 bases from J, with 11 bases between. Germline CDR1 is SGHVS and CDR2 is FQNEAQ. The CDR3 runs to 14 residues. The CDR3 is CASSLGPGRETQYF. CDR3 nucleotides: TGTGCCAGCAGCTTAGGACCGGGTCGGGAGACCCAGTACTTC.

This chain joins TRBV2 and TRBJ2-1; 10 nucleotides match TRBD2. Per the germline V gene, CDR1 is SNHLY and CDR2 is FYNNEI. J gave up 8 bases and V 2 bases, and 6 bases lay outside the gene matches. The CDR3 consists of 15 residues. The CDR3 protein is CASSELAGAFDEQFF. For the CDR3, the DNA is TGTGCCAGCAGTGAACTAGCGGGAGCATTCGATGAGCAGTTCTTC.

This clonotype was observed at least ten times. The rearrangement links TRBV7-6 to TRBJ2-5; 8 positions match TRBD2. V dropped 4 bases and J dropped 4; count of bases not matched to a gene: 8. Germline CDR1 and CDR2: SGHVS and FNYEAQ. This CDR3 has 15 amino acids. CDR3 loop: CASSSSGSRGETQYF. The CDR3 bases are TGTGCCAGCAGCTCAAGCGGGAGTAGGGGAGAGACCCAGTACTTC.

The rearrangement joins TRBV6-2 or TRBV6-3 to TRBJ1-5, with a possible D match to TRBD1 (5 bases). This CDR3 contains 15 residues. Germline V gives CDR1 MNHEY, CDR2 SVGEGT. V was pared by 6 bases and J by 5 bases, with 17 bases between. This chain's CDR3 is CASSTQVRGHQPQHF. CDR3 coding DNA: TGTGCCAGCAGCACACAGGTCCGGGGACATCAGCCCCAGCATTTT.

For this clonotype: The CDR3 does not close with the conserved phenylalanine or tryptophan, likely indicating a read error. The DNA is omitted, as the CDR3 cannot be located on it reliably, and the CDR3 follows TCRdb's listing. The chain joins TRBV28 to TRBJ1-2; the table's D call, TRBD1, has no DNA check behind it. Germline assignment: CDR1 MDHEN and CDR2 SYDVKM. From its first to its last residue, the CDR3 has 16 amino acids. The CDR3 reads CASSLLRDALRGRHTI.

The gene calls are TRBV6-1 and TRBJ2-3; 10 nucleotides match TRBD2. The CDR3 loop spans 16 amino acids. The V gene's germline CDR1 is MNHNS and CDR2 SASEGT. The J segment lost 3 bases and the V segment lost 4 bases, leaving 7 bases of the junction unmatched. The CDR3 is CASSGALAGATDTQYF. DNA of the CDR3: TGTGCCAGCAGTGGAGCGCTAGCGGGAGCTACAGATACGCAGTATTTT.

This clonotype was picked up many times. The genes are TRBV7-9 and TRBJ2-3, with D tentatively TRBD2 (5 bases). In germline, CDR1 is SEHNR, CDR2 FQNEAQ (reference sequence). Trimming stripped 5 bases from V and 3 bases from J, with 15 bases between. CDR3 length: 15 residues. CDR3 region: CASSPEGSTTDTQYF. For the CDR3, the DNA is TGTGCCAGCAGCCCGGAAGGGAGCACAACAGATACGCAGTATTTT.

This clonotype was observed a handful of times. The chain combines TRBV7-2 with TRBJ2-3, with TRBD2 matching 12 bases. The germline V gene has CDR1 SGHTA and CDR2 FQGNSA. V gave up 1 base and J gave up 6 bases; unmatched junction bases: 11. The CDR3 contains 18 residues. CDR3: CASSLVHRTSGITDTQYF. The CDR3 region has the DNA TGTGCCAGCAGCTTAGTTCATCGGACTAGCGGGATCACGGATACGCAGTATTTT. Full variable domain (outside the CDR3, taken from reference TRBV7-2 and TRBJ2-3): GAGVSQSPSNKVTEKGKDVELRCDPISGHTALYWYRQSLGQGLEFLIYFQGNSAPDKSGLPSDRFSAERTGGSVSTLTIQRTQQEDSAVYLCASSLVHRTSGITDTQYFGPGTRLTVL.

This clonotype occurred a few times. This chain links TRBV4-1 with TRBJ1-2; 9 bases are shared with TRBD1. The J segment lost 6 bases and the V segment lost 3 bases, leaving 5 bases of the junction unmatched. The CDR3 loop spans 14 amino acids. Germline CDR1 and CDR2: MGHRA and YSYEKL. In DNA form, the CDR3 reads TGCGCCAGCAGCCAGCCCGGGACAGGGAATGGCTACACCTTC. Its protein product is CASSQPGTGNGYTF.

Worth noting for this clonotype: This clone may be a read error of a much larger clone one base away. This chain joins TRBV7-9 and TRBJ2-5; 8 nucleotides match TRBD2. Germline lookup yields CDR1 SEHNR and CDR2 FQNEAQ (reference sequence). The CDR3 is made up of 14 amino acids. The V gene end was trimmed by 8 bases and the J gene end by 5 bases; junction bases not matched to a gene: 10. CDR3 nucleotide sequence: TGTGCCAGCCCATCGCGGGGGGCAGGGGAGACCCAGTACTTC. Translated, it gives CASPSRGAGETQYF.

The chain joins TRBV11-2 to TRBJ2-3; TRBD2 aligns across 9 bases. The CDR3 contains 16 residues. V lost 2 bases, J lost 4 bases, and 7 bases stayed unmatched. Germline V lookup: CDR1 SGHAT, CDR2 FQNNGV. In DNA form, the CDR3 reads TGTGCCAGCAGCTTAACGGCGGGAGGGATCGCAGATACGCAGTATTTT. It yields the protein CASSLTAGGIADTQYF.

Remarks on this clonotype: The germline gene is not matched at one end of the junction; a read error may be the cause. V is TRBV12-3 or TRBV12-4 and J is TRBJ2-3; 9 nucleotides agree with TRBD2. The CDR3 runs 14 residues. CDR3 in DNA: TGTGCCAGCAGTCTAGCGGGAATTCACGGTACGCAGTATTTT. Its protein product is CASSLAGIHGTQYF.

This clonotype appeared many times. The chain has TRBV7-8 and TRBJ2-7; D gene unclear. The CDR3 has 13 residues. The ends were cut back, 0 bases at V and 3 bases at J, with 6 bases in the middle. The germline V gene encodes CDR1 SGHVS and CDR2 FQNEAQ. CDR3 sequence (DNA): TGTGCCAGCAGCTTAGCGCTTAGCTACGAGCAGTACGTC. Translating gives CASSLALSYEQYV.

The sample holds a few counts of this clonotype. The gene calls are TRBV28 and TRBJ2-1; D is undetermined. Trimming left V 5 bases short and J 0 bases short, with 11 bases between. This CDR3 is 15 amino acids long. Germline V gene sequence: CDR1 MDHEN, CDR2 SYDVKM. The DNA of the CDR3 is TGTGCCAGCAGTCCTCAAGAAATCTCCTACAATGAGCAGTTCTTC. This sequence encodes CASSPQEISYNEQFF.

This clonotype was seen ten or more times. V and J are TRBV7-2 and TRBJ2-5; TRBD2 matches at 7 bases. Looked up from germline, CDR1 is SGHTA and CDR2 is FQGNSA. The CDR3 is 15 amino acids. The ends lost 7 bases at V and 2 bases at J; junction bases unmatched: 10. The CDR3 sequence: CASTPGGSGQETQYF. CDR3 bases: TGTGCCAGCACCCCGGGAGGTAGCGGGCAAGAGACCCAGTACTTC.